One sample yielded the 30 T cell receptor beta chains listed below, sequenced in a study of shared clonotypes between healthy human individuals. The method was immunoSEQ multiplex PCR; TCRdb's version includes in-frame clones alone and lacks a portion of them. The sample yields roughly 2,000,000 clones, 85% to 95% seen once. Terminally differentiated effector memory CD45RA+ cells were excluded from the naive CD8 cells, which were CD45RO-negative and positively selected for CCR7. Sample: naive CD8+ T cells sorted from blood. The receptor source for this set is a man younger than 30 in good health.

V gene TRBV7-9 combines with J gene TRBJ1-1, with a weak D call TRBD1 (5 bases). CDR3 length: 16 residues. Deletions cut 0 bases from V and 0 bases from J, with 11 bases between. Per germline, CDR1 SEHNR and CDR2 FQNEAQ (reference sequence). CDR3 in amino acids: CASSLAPGTLNTEAFF. The CDR3 DNA sequence: TGTGCCAGCAGCTTAGCCCCCGGGACGTTGAACACTGAAGCTTTCTTT.

The chain recombines TRBV28 with TRBJ2-3, with D possibly being TRBD1 (6 bases). Trimming shortened V by 6 bases and J by 1 base, and 17 bases separated the two germline ends. The CDR3 consists of 16 residues. Germline V lookup: CDR1 MDHEN, CDR2 SYDVKM. This CDR3 is CASRPQGIEGTDTQYF. The CDR3 bases are TGTGCCAGCAGGCCGCAGGGGATAGAGGGCACAGATACGCAGTATTTT.

The chain links TRBV4-1 to TRBJ2-7; TRBD2 agrees at 7 bases. Germline assignment: CDR1 MGHRA and CDR2 YSYEKL. Germline trimming cut 4 bases from V and 3 bases from J; bases unmatched to any gene: 9. The CDR3 covers 15 residues. Here the CDR3 reads CASSPLMGGDYEQYF. The CDR3 bases are TGCGCCAGCAGCCCTTTGATGGGGGGGGACTACGAGCAGTACTTC.

The chain employs TRBV30 and TRBJ2-3; 7 bases are a match to TRBD1. The CDR3 sequence is 15 residues long. The ends lost 7 bases at V and 2 bases at J; junction bases unmatched: 12. Germline V gene data show CDR1 as GTSNPN and CDR2 as SVGIG (reference sequence). Written as DNA, the CDR3 is TGTGCCTCCCTACCAAAGGACAGGATCACAGATACGCAGTATTTT. Translated, it gives CASLPKDRITDTQYF.

The chain couples TRBV9 to TRBJ2-7; a weak D match, TRBD1 (6 bases). Germline V gives CDR1 SGDLS, CDR2 YYNGEE. V lost 0 bases, J lost 3 bases, and 16 bases lay in between. CDR3 size: 16 residues. This chain's CDR3 is CASSVAAGGSLYEQYF. For the CDR3, the DNA is TGTGCCAGCAGCGTAGCCGCTGGGGGCAGCCTCTACGAGCAGTACTTC.

The J gene is TRBJ2-2, the V gene TRBV27, with D uncertain. V gave up 4 bases and J gave up 7 bases, with 10 bases separating them. This CDR3 is 13 amino acids long. The germline CDR1 and CDR2 sequences are MNHEY and SMNVEV (reference sequence). The CDR3 DNA is TGTGCCAGCAGTTACGGCTCTCACGGGGAGCTGTTTTTT. It is translated as CASSYGSHGELFF.

The CDR3 region has the DNA TGTGCCAGCAGTTTAAAGTTTGTAAACACCGGGGAGCTGTTTTTT. It translates to CASSLKFVNTGELFF. This chain uses TRBV28 with TRBJ2-2; no definite D call. Trimming removed 2 bases at V and 2 bases at J, with 9 bases between. The CDR3 runs 15 residues. Per the germline V gene, CDR1 is MDHEN and CDR2 is SYDVKM.

The rearrangement uses TRBV30 and TRBJ2-1, with D possibly being TRBD1 or TRBD2 (5 bases each). The CDR3 sequence is 14 residues long. V lost 0 bases and J 6 bases, leaving 12 bases between the germline ends. The germline V gene has CDR1 GTSNPN and CDR2 SVGIG (reference sequence). CDR3: CAWSVLGVGNEQFF. CDR3 nucleotides: TGTGCCTGGAGTGTACTGGGGGTTGGCAATGAGCAGTTCTTC.

This rearrangement joins TRBV7-9 to TRBJ1-2; possibly TRBD1 for D (5 bases). CDR3 length: 14 amino acids. From germline, CDR1 is SEHNR and CDR2 FQNEAQ (reference sequence). V lost 1 base to trimming and J lost 8 bases, with 14 bases between them. CDR3 nucleotides: TGTGCCAGCAGCTTAGGACAGTCCCCCGGCGGCTACACCTTC. It codes for CASSLGQSPGGYTF.

The V gene is TRBV18, the J gene TRBJ2-1, with TRBD2 identical over 8 bases. Germline CDR1 and CDR2: KGHSH and LQKENI. Trimming at V came to 1 base and at J to 8 bases, leaving 7 bases not matched to a gene. This CDR3 region has 15 residues. CDR3 coding DNA: TGTGCCAGCTCACCACTTGATCCGGGAGGGCATGAGCAGTTCTTC. It encodes CASSPLDPGGHEQFF.

The chain links TRBV5-1 to TRBJ2-3; no clear D. The V end was cut by 1 base, the J end by 0 bases, with 12 bases between. This CDR3 has 16 residues. Germline lookup yields CDR1 SGHRS and CDR2 YFSETQ. The CDR3 bases are TGCGCCAGCAGCTTGATCTCCTCTACTAGCACAGATACGCAGTATTTT. Amino acids: CASSLISSTSTDTQYF.

The V call is TRBV6-1, the J call TRBJ1-5; tentative D call: TRBD1 (5 bases). The V and J ends lost 2 bases and 9 bases respectively, with 20 bases between them. The CDR3 runs 16 residues. Germline V lookup: CDR1 MNHNS, CDR2 SASEGT. The CDR3 loop is CASSEKLPDSLRPQHF. CDR3 DNA sequence: TGTGCCAGCAGTGAAAAACTCCCCGACAGTCTACGGCCCCAGCATTTT.

This clone came up once. This chain joins TRBV7-9 and TRBJ2-1, with D perhaps matching TRBD2 (6 bases). The CDR3 has 15 residues. V was clipped by 4 bases and J by 5 bases, with 15 bases between them. The germline V gene encodes CDR1 SEHNR and CDR2 FQNEAQ (reference sequence). CDR3 sequence (DNA): TGTGCCAGCAGCTCCCTGGCTAGCGTAGACAATGAGCAGTTCTTC. Amino acid sequence: CASSSLASVDNEQFF.

The genes are TRBV7-6 and TRBJ1-2; 8 nucleotides line up with TRBD1. The V and J ends lost 5 bases and 4 bases, in that order; junction bases with no gene match: 12. CDR1 is SGHVS, CDR2 FNYEAQ, per germline. This CDR3 is built from 16 residues. CDR3 nucleotide sequence: TGTGCCAGCAGCGCGCTGACAGGGGAGGAGTCCTATGGCTACACCTTC. Translating it yields CASSALTGEESYGYTF.

The chain has TRBV19 and TRBJ2-1; D is undetermined. Germline V lookup: CDR1 LNHDA, CDR2 SQIVND (reference sequence). The V gene lost 3 bases and the J gene lost 0 bases, with 12 bases spanning the gap. The CDR3 covers 16 residues. The CDR3, as DNA: TGTGCCAGTAGTATTTTCGGCGGTTACTCCTACAATGAGCAGTTCTTC. Translating gives CASSIFGGYSYNEQFF.

The V call is TRBV19, the J call TRBJ2-1, with 10 bases fitting TRBD1. The CDR3 loop spans 14 amino acids. After removal of 4 bases from V and 7 bases from J, the junction contained 4 bases not matched to a gene. The V gene's germline CDR1 is LNHDA and CDR2 SQIVND (reference sequence). The CDR3 DNA sequence: TGTGCCAGTAGTAGGGGACAGGGGCCGAATGAGCAGTTCTTC. This codes for CASSRGQGPNEQFF.

The chain uses TRBV9 and TRBJ2-3; tentatively, D is TRBD1 (5 bases). Germline V gene lookup returns CDR1 SGDLS and CDR2 YYNGEE. V was trimmed by 1 base and J by 0 bases, leaving 9 bases between them. The CDR3 runs to 15 residues. The CDR3 reads CASSVYGHSTDTQYF. The CDR3 DNA sequence: TGTGCCAGCAGCGTATACGGACATAGCACAGATACGCAGTATTTT.

The chain has TRBV9 and TRBJ2-2; TRBD2 aligns across 11 bases. CDR1 is SGDLS, CDR2 YYNGEE, per germline. The CDR3 spans 16 residues. After removal of 3 bases from V and 5 bases from J, the junction contained 6 bases not matched to a gene. The CDR3 DNA sequence: TGTGCCAGCAGCGAAGGACTAGCGGGCTTTACCGGGGAGCTGTTTTTT. Encoded protein: CASSEGLAGFTGELFF.

Written as DNA, the CDR3 is TGTGCCAGCTCGGAGACAGGCACCGGCTACGAGCAGTACTTC. This gives the protein CASSETGTGYEQYF. The chain employs TRBV28 and TRBJ2-7; a possible D gene is TRBD1 (6 bases). Germline lookup yields CDR1 MDHEN and CDR2 SYDVKM. V was clipped by 8 bases and J by 3 bases, with 17 bases between them. The CDR3 loop spans 14 amino acids.

V is TRBV5-1 and J is TRBJ2-7, with D unclear. Germline values: CDR1 SGHRS, CDR2 YFSETQ. This CDR3 region has 13 residues. Trimming stripped 0 bases from V and 6 bases from J, with 10 bases between. The chain's CDR3 is CASSLADLGEQYF. CDR3 sequence (DNA): TGCGCCAGCAGCTTGGCCGACTTGGGCGAGCAGTACTTC.

The V call is TRBV7-9, the J call TRBJ2-7, with a weak D call TRBD2 (5 bases). The CDR3 totals 15 residues. CDR1 is SEHNR, CDR2 FQNEAQ, per germline (reference sequence). The V gene lost 0 bases and the J gene lost 1 base, with 10 bases spanning the gap. The CDR3 loop reads CASSLAWTESYEQYF. The CDR3 DNA is TGTGCCAGCAGCTTAGCCTGGACTGAGTCCTACGAGCAGTACTTC.

The gene calls are TRBV28 and TRBJ1-1, with 7 nucleotides matching TRBD1. Trimming removed 4 bases from V and 1 base from J; junction bases left unmatched: 9. Germline CDR1 MDHEN, CDR2 SYDVKM. CDR3 length: 16 amino acids. The CDR3 nucleotides are TGTGCCAGCAGTTCCAGGACAGGATCACCGAACACTGAAGCTTTCTTT. Amino acids: CASSSRTGSPNTEAFF.

Regarding this clone: This CDR3 is also generated by other DNA sequences in the sample. The chain combines TRBV6-1 with TRBJ2-7; TRBD1 is a possible D gene (5 bases). V was shortened by 4 bases and J by 3 bases, with 10 bases between the two germline ends. This CDR3 region has 13 residues. Germline CDR1 reads MNHNS; CDR2 reads SASEGT. CDR3 protein: CASSGQGSYEQYF. For the CDR3, the DNA is TGTGCCAGCAGTGGGCAGGGTAGCTACGAGCAGTACTTC.

This chain joins TRBV9 and TRBJ2-5, with D tentatively TRBD1 or TRBD2 (5 bases each). The germline CDR1 and CDR2 sequences are SGDLS and YYNGEE. V shed 3 bases and J shed 2 bases, with 14 bases lying between them. The CDR3 sequence is 15 residues long. The CDR3 region is CASSDTGQDQETQYF. In nucleotides, the CDR3 is TGTGCCAGCAGCGATACGGGGCAGGATCAAGAGACCCAGTACTTC.

The V and J genes are TRBV9 and TRBJ2-3; D uncertain. The CDR3 is 14 amino acids. V was trimmed by 3 bases and J by 2 bases, leaving 10 bases between them. The germline V gene has CDR1 SGDLS and CDR2 YYNGEE. CDR3 sequence (DNA): TGTGCCAGCAGCGCGGACGGTATCACAGATACGCAGTATTTT. This translates into CASSADGITDTQYF.

This clone was observed a single time. The J gene is TRBJ1-1, the V gene TRBV20-1, with D unresolved. Germline V gene sequence: CDR1 DFQATT, CDR2 SNEGSKA (reference sequence). CDR3 length equals 11 residues. The V and J ends lost 7 bases and 2 bases respectively, with 8 bases between them. Written as DNA, the CDR3 is TGCAGTGAGGCGCTAAACACTGAAGCTTTCTTT. Translating gives CSEALNTEAFF.

The chain is built from TRBV5-1 and TRBJ1-3; D gene uncertain. This CDR3 is 15 amino acids long. The V gene's germline CDR1 is SGHRS and CDR2 YFSETQ. Between the trimmed V and J ends, which lost 4 bases and 4 bases, there was a span of 15 bases. The CDR3, as DNA: TGCGCCAGCAGCCCACTGTGGGGTGAAGGAAACACCATATATTTT. Amino acids: CASSPLWGEGNTIYF.

J is TRBJ2-3 and V is TRBV13; TRBD2 is a possible D gene (6 bases). V lost 6 bases to trimming and J lost 4 bases, with 20 bases between them. The germline V gene has CDR1 PRHDT and CDR2 FYEKMQ (reference sequence). The CDR3 consists of 16 residues. The CDR3 nucleotides read TGTGCCAGCAGTCCAGGGACTCCCTTAATTTCAGATACGCAGTATTTT. Protein: CASSPGTPLISDTQYF.

The rearrangement joins TRBV7-8 to TRBJ1-3; D not certain. The CDR3 runs 14 residues. From germline, CDR1 is SGHVS and CDR2 FQNEAQ. Deletions cut 5 bases from V and 3 bases from J, with 11 bases between. The CDR3 DNA follows: TGTGCCAGCAGCGTTGGGCCAGGTGGAAACACCATATATTTT. Its translation: CASSVGPGGNTIYF.

This clone has a single count. DNA for the CDR3: TGCGCCAGCAGCGAAGGGAGCGGGAGGGCCGTCGAGCAGTACTTC. Protein product: CASSEGSGRAVEQYF. The chain joins TRBV4-3 to TRBJ2-7, with 10 bases identical to TRBD2. CDR3 length: 15 residues. Germline V lookup: CDR1 LGHNA, CDR2 YSLEER. After removal of 5 bases from V and 6 bases from J, the junction contained 10 bases not matched to a gene.